One and the same sample provided the 23 T cell receptor beta chains below, sequenced in a study of cytomegalovirus exposure and HLA in healthy donors. In the PCR, 60 Vbeta and 13 Jbeta primers were used. Profiled with immunoSEQ multiplex PCR; TCRdb holds only in-frame clones, not every one. This table has around 190,000 clones, over 75% appearing once. Sequenced: PBMCs. The receptors were sampled from a man between 18 and 35 years old in good health and CMV-seronegative.

For this clone: The same CDR3 is also encoded by other DNA sequences in this sample. The V gene is TRBV15, the J gene TRBJ1-1, with D possibly being TRBD1 (6 bases). Germline-derived CDR1 and CDR2 are LNHNV and YYDKDF (reference sequence). V lost 0 bases and J 4 bases, leaving 12 bases between the germline ends. This CDR3 spans 15 amino acids. CDR3 sequence (DNA): TGTGCCACCAGCAGAGATCGAGGGGGGGGCACTGAAGCTTTCTTT. Translation gives CATSRDRGGGTEAFF.

This chain links TRBV11-2 with TRBJ1-3; D possibly corresponds to TRBD1 (5 bases). This CDR3 is built from 18 residues. With 4 bases removed from V and 2 bases from J, the gap between germline ends came to 21 bases. Per germline, CDR1 SGHAT and CDR2 FQNNGV. The CDR3 protein is CASSSLSGTENAGNTIYF. Here the CDR3 DNA reads TGTGCCAGCAGCTCCCTAAGCGGGACGGAGAACGCTGGAAACACCATATATTTT. The complete variable domain, with remaining parts taken from reference TRBV11-2 and TRBJ1-3, reads EAGVAQSPRYKIIEKRQSVAFWCNPISGHATLYWYQQILGQGPKLLIQFQNNGVVDDSQLPKDRFSAERLKGVDSTLKIQPAKLEDSAVYLCASSSLSGTENAGNTIYFGEGSWLTVV.

CDR3 coding DNA: TGTGCCAGCAGCCACGGGGGAAACACCATATATTTT. Its translation: CASSHGGNTIYF. The rearrangement joins TRBV14 to TRBJ1-3; D gene unclear. Germline V gives CDR1 SGHDN, CDR2 FVKESK. CDR3 length: 12 amino acids. V was shortened by 3 bases and J by 4 bases, with 4 bases between the two germline ends.

V gene TRBV29-1 combines with J gene TRBJ2-7; no clear D. Germline lookup yields CDR1 SQVTM and CDR2 ANQGSEA. The CDR3 is 14 amino acids. V lost 6 bases to trimming and J lost 2 bases, with 17 bases between them. CDR3 in amino acids: CSVARDTNTYEQYF. The CDR3 coding sequence is TGCAGCGTAGCCCGTGACACGAATACCTACGAGCAGTACTTC.

V gene TRBV7-6 combines with J gene TRBJ2-7; tentative D call: TRBD2 (5 bases). This CDR3 spans 12 amino acids. From germline, CDR1 is SGHVS and CDR2 FNYEAQ. V gave up 0 bases and J gave up 5 bases, with 5 bases separating them. The CDR3 sequence: CASSLAGDEQYF. The CDR3 DNA is TGTGCCAGCAGCTTAGCGGGAGACGAGCAGTACTTC.

The rearrangement links TRBV5-1 to TRBJ2-1; D might be TRBD2 (6 bases). Germline V lookup: CDR1 SGHRS, CDR2 YFSETQ. The V end lost 4 bases, the J end lost 5 bases, and 16 bases lay between the germline ends. The CDR3 is made up of 15 amino acids. Here the CDR3 reads CASSPREGRNNEQFF. CDR3 bases: TGCGCCAGCAGCCCCCGGGAAGGGAGGAACAATGAGCAGTTCTTC.

This clone came up a few times. The V call is TRBV25-1, the J call TRBJ2-5, with D perhaps matching TRBD2 (5 bases). The CDR3 runs 17 residues. Germline V lookup: CDR1 MGHDK, CDR2 SYGVNS. The V end was cut by 3 bases, the J end by 7 bases, with 24 bases between. The DNA for the CDR3 is TGTGCCAGCAGTGATCTAAGCCGCCGATATGTCGAGGGGACCCAGTACTTC. This encodes CASSDLSRRYVEGTQYF. Combining the CDR3 with reference TRBV25-1 and TRBJ2-5 gives the whole variable domain EADIYQTPRYLVIGTGKKITLECSQTMGHDKMYWYQQDPGMELHLIHYSYGVNSTEKGDLSSESTVSRIRTEHFPLTLESARPSHTSQYLCASSDLSRRYVEGTQYFGPGTRLLVL.

The chain combines TRBV6-1 with TRBJ1-1; TRBD1 matches at 7 bases. Unmatched junction bases numbered 5, after V lost 4 bases and J lost 6 bases. This CDR3 comprises 13 residues. From germline, CDR1 is MNHNS and CDR2 SASEGT. The DNA for the CDR3 is TGTGCCAGCAGTGCAGGGGGTATCGCTGAAGCTTTCTTT. Protein: CASSAGGIAEAFF.

The CDR3 coding sequence is TGTGCCAGCAGCCCGTTCGGACTAGTGGGATCAAGAGAGACCCAGTACTTC. Its protein product is CASSPFGLVGSRETQYF. The chain joins TRBV7-9 to TRBJ2-5; 7 positions match TRBD2. Germline V gene data show CDR1 as SEHNR and CDR2 as FQNEAQ (reference sequence). The CDR3 runs 17 residues. Germline trimming cut 5 bases from V and 4 bases from J; bases unmatched to any gene: 16.

This clone was seen a single time. V and J are TRBV7-2 and TRBJ2-1; D remains ambiguous. This CDR3 contains 15 residues. From germline, CDR1 is SGHTA and CDR2 FQGNSA. The germline V and J ends were trimmed by 1 base and 6 bases, with 13 bases remaining between them. The CDR3: CASSLDPRTGNEQFF. DNA of the CDR3: TGTGCCAGCAGCTTAGACCCTCGAACCGGCAATGAGCAGTTCTTC.

The chain employs TRBV2 and TRBJ2-2; 10 bases match TRBD1. V was clipped by 7 bases and J by 2 bases; unmatched bases: 4. The CDR3 sequence is 15 residues long. CDR1 and CDR2 from the germline V gene are SNHLY and FYNNEI. Here the CDR3 DNA reads TGTGCCAGCACCGGACAGGGGGTAAACACCGGGGAGCTGTTTTTT. It encodes CASTGQGVNTGELFF.

The chain carries TRBV2 and TRBJ2-7, with 10 bases matching TRBD1. This CDR3 comprises 15 residues. After removal of 4 bases from V and 4 bases from J, the junction contained 7 bases not matched to a gene. Germline V CDR1 and CDR2: SNHLY, FYNNEI. Here the CDR3 DNA reads TGTGCCAGCAGTGCTGGGACAGGGGTGGGTTACGAGCAGTACTTC. Protein product: CASSAGTGVGYEQYF.

This chain uses TRBV2 with TRBJ1-2; 7 bases are a match to TRBD1. This CDR3 is built from 13 residues. The germline gives CDR1 SNHLY, CDR2 FYNNEI. J was trimmed by 7 bases and V by 5 bases; bases with no gene match: 7. Written as DNA, the CDR3 is TGTGCCAGCAGTTCCGGGACAGCACCTGGCTACACCTTC. The encoded protein is CASSSGTAPGYTF.

The rearrangement joins TRBV19 to TRBJ1-5; 7 bases are shared with TRBD1. Unmatched junction bases numbered 17, after V lost 5 bases and J lost 4 bases. This CDR3 has 18 residues. CDR1 LNHDA and CDR2 SQIVND come from the germline V gene (reference sequence). CDR3 loop: CASSQHPRQGINNQPQHF. As DNA, the CDR3 is TGTGCCAGTAGTCAGCACCCTAGACAGGGAATAAATAATCAGCCCCAGCATTTT.

The chain recombines TRBV6-1 with TRBJ2-7, with a tentative D call TRBD1 (6 bases). The CDR3 sequence is 15 residues long. The germline gives CDR1 MNHNS, CDR2 SASEGT. V was pared by 6 bases and J by 4 bases, with 19 bases between. CDR3 nucleotide sequence: TGTGCCAGCAGGGACGAGCAGGGGCGCCCTTACGAGCAGTACTTC. Residues: CASRDEQGRPYEQYF.

The CDR3 spells CASSLSGVVSGNTIYF. Here the CDR3 DNA reads TGTGCCAGCAGCTTATCGGGGGTGGTCTCCGGAAACACCATATATTTT. The chain combines TRBV7-9 with TRBJ1-3; D is perhaps TRBD1 (5 bases). CDR3 length: 16 residues. V lost 2 bases and J lost 4, with 15 bases in between. Germline assignment: CDR1 SEHNR and CDR2 FQNEAQ (reference sequence).

This clone was seen once. This sequence joins TRBV29-1 and TRBJ2-5, with 13 bases identical to TRBD2. CDR3 length: 14 amino acids. The ends lost 2 bases at V and 5 bases at J; junction bases unmatched: 2. The germline gives CDR1 SQVTM, CDR2 ANQGSEA. The CDR3 sequence: CSVELLAGGETQYF. The CDR3 nucleotides are TGCAGCGTTGAATTACTAGCGGGGGGGGAGACCCAGTACTTC.

The J gene is TRBJ2-7, the V gene TRBV28; D remains ambiguous. Trimming removed 8 bases from V and 4 bases from J, with 12 bases in between. Germline V lookup: CDR1 MDHEN, CDR2 SYDVKM. The CDR3 runs to 12 residues. CDR3 sequence reads: CASAFTWYEQYF. CDR3 DNA: TGTGCCAGCGCCTTTACTTGGTACGAGCAGTACTTC.

There are a few counts of this clone. The chain recombines TRBV6-6 with TRBJ1-2; no clear D. Germline V gives CDR1 MNHNY, CDR2 SVGAGI (reference sequence). This CDR3 region has 12 residues. V dropped 2 bases and J dropped 8 bases, with 9 bases sitting between them. As DNA, the CDR3 is TGTGCCAGCAGTTACCGGTCGACAGGCTACACCTTC. As protein: CASSYRSTGYTF.

This clone was recorded only once. This rearrangement joins TRBV27 to TRBJ1-1, with TRBD1 matching 7 bases. From germline, CDR1 is MNHEY and CDR2 SMNVEV (reference sequence). This CDR3 contains 16 residues. The V gene end was trimmed by 6 bases and the J gene end by 2 bases; junction bases not matched to a gene: 12. The CDR3 reads CASSPMGTELNTEAFF. The CDR3 DNA follows: TGTGCCAGCAGCCCCATGGGGACAGAACTCAACACTGAAGCTTTCTTT.

This clone was observed a handful of times. This chain connects TRBV18 to TRBJ2-1; TRBD2 might be the D (6 bases). Germline V CDR1 and CDR2: KGHSH, LQKENI. This CDR3 contains 15 residues. Trimming cost V 2 bases and J 2 bases, with 10 bases left between them. CDR3 nucleotide sequence: TGTGCCAGCTCACCAAGCGGGCGCCCCTACAATGAGCAGTTCTTC. This sequence encodes CASSPSGRPYNEQFF.

This sequence joins TRBV6-1 and TRBJ2-3; maybe TRBD1 (5 bases). The germline CDR1 and CDR2 sequences are MNHNS and SASEGT. CDR3 size: 14 residues. V gave up 0 bases and J gave up 4 bases, with 8 bases separating them. CDR3 protein: CASSEAPGPDTQYF. The CDR3 DNA is TGTGCCAGCAGTGAAGCCCCAGGGCCAGATACGCAGTATTTT.

CDR3 bases: TGTGCCAGCAGTTATCAACTGGGTTACCGGGGATACGAGCAGTACTTC. This gives the protein CASSYQLGYRGYEQYF. The chain links TRBV6-6 to TRBJ2-7; D may be TRBD2 (5 bases). This CDR3 contains 16 residues. Trimming took off 3 bases at V and 4 bases at J, with 19 bases between the two ends. The V gene's germline CDR1 is MNHNY and CDR2 SVGAGI (reference sequence).